This T cell receptor (beta chain) emerged from a study of T-cell memory formation after mild COVID-19. Findings and caveats of the study: Memory from before infection featured some responding clones, which suggests cross-reactive memory joined. Whether day 37 second-wave clones are SARS-CoV-2-specific was not confirmed.

This clonotype showed up many times. Its antigen remains unidentified. Amplification by 5'RACE using constant-segment primers produced TCR alpha and TCR beta cDNA libraries that carried sample barcodes and UMIs. In TCRdb, the 5' RACE reads were re-called with MiXCR into one record per CDR3 protein. Seen here are approximately 580,000 distinct CDR3 sequences, about a fifth observed once, and the top ten hold about 12%. V was clipped by 6 bases and J by 2 bases, with 13 bases between them. The CDR3 has 14 amino acids. The J gene is TRBJ1-1, the V gene TRBV12-3 or TRBV12-4, with D possibly matching TRBD1 (5 bases). Sequencing was performed on PBMCs or a T cell subset sorted from them (not recorded which). This TCR came from an adult woman who had mild COVID-19 (a few samples of this study predate the infection). Cell type and time point are not known. CDR3 sequence reads: CASSFTGSNTEAFF. CDR3 bases: TGTGCCAGCAGCTTCACAGGCTCCAACACTGAAGCTTTCTTT.